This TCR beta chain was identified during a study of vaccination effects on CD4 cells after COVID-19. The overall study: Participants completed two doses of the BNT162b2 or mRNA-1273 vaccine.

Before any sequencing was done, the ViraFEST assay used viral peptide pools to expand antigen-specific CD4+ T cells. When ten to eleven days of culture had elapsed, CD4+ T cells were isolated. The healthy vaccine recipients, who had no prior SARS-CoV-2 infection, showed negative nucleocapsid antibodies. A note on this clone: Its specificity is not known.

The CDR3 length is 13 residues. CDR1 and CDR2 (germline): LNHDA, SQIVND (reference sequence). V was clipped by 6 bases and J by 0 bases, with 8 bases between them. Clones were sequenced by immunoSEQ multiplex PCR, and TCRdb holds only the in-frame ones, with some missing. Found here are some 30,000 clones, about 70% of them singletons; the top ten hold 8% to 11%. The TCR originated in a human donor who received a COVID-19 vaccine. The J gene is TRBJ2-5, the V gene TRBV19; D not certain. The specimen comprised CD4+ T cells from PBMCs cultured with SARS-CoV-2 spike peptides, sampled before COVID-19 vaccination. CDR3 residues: CASSGSDQETQYF. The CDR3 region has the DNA TGTGCCAGTAGCGGATCTGACCAAGAGACCCAGTACTTC.